This T cell receptor beta chain was sequenced for a study of T cells in Graves' hyperthyroidism and ophthalmopathy. Study results and caveats: Researchers found most expanded thyroid clonotypes above 0.001 in blood as well. Patients with ophthalmopathy were separated from those with stable hyperthyroidism by a 13 V-J model.

Authors of the study amplified TCR beta CDR3 regions from RNA transcripts. The HTBI set primed first-round TCR CDR3 RT-PCR. TCRdb ran MiXCR on the multiplex PCR reads and lists one entry per CDR3 protein. Of 450,000 to 700,000 distinct CDR3 sequences detected, roughly 46% appear once; the ten largest clones hold 7.5% to 8.5%. The V and J ends lost 2 bases and 1 base respectively, with 11 bases between them. The germline V gene encodes CDR1 DFQATT and CDR2 SNEGSKA (reference sequence). The CDR3 is 14 residues long. A note on this clonotype: Its antigen is unidentified.

Over 18 months, lack of ophthalmopathy progression marked Graves' hyperthyroidism as stable. For the diagnoses, clinical symptoms, serum thyroxine and TRAb, thyroid ultrasound and orbital computed tomography were used. The origin of this receptor is a woman under 30 with Graves' hyperthyroidism. This sequence joins TRBV20-1 and TRBJ1-1; tentative D call: TRBD1 (6 bases). Material for sequencing was peripheral blood or thyroid tissue (not recorded which). As DNA, the CDR3 is TGCAGTGCTAGACGGGGGGCGCCGAACACTGAAGCTTTCTTT. Translation: CSARRGAPNTEAFF.